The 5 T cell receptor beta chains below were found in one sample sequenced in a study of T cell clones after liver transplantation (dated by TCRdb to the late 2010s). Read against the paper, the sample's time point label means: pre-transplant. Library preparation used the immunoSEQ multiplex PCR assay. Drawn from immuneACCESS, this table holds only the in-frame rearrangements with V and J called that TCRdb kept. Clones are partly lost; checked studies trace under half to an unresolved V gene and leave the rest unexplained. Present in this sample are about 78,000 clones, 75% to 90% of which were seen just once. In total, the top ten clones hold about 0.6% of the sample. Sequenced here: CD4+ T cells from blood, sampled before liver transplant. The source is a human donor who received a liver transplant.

CDR3 region: CASSLKGTYEQYF. Here the CDR3 DNA reads TGTGCCAGCAGTTTAAAGGGCACCTACGAGCAGTACTTC. This chain links TRBV27 with TRBJ2-7; no clear D. V gave up 2 bases and J gave up 2 bases, with 7 bases separating them. The CDR3 is made up of 13 amino acids. Germline values: CDR1 MNHEY, CDR2 SMNVEV (reference sequence).

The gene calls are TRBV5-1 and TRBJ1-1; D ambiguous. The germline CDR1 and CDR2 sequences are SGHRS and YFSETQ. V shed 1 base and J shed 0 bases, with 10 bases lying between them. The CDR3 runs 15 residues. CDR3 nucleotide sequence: TGCGCCAGCAGCTTGTTAGGTACTATGAACACTGAAGCTTTCTTT. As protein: CASSLLGTMNTEAFF.

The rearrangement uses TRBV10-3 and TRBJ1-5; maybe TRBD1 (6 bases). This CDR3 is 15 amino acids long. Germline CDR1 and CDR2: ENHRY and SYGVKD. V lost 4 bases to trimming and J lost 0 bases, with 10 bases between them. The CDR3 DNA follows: TGTGCCATCAGTGCAGGGGCCCTTAGCAATCAGCCCCAGCATTTT. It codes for CAISAGALSNQPQHF.

As DNA, the CDR3 is TGCGCCAGCAGCCCCACAGCGGCCAGTCCCAAGGGACTCAGGGACGAGCAGTACTTC. Amino acids: CASSPTAASPKGLRDEQYF. The chain uses TRBV5-1 and TRBJ2-7; possibly TRBD2 for D (6 bases). Germline CDR1 is SGHRS and CDR2 is YFSETQ. The CDR3 is made up of 19 amino acids. V was trimmed by 4 bases and J by 5 bases, leaving 31 bases between them.

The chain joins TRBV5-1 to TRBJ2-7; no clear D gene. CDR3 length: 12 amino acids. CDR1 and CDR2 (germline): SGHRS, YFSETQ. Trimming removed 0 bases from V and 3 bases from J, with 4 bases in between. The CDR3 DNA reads TGCGCCAGCAGCTTGGGGGGCTACGAGCAGTACTTC. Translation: CASSLGGYEQYF. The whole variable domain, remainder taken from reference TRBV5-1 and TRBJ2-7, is KAGVTQTPRYLIKTRGQQVTLSCSPISGHRSVSWYQQTPGQGLQFLFEYFSETQRNKGNFPGRFSGRQFSNSRSEMNVSTLELGDSALYLCASSLGGYEQYFGPGTRLTVT.